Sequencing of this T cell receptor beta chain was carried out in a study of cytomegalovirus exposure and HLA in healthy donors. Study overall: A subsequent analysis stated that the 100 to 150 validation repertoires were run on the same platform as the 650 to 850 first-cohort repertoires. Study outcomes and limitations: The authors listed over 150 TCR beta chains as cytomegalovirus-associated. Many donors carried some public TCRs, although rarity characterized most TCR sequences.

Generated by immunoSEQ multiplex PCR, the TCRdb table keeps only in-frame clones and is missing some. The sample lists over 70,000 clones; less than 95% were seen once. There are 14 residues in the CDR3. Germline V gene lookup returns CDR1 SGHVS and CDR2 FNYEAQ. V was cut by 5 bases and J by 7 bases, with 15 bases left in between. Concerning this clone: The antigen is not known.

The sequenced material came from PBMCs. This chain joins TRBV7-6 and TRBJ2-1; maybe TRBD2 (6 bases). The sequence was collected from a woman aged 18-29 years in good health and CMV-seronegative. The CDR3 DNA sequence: TGTGCCAGCAGCACGACCCTGGGGGGAAATGAGCAGTTCTTC. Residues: CASSTTLGGNEQFF.